A single sample is the source of the 16 T cell receptor beta chains below, sequenced in a study of response to subunit inactivated influenza vaccine. TCRdb processed the RT-PCR reads anew with MiXCR; each CDR3 protein has one entry. The profile shows hundreds of thousands of distinct CDR3 sequences, 7.6% of them singletons. Sequenced here: PBMCs from blood, sampled roughly 24 months after vaccination. These receptors all stem from a man aged 50-75 years who received an inactivated influenza vaccine.

This clonotype was detected only a few times. The chain recombines TRBV10-3 with TRBJ2-5, with TRBD2 identical over 11 bases. V was pared by 0 bases and J by 3 bases, with 3 bases of the junction left unmatched. Germline V CDR1 and CDR2: ENHRY, SYGVKD. This CDR3 is 16 amino acids long. CDR3 residues: CAISESTSGGEETQYF. DNA for the CDR3: TGTGCCATCAGTGAGTCTACTAGCGGGGGCGAAGAGACCCAGTACTTC.

The sample holds a few counts of this clonotype. This chain links TRBV6-1 with TRBJ1-2; 9 bases line up with TRBD1. In germline, CDR1 is MNHNS, CDR2 SASEGT. The V gene end was trimmed by 6 bases and the J gene end by 4 bases; junction bases not matched to a gene: 9. The CDR3 contains 15 residues. CDR3 amino acids: CASRATGTGRYGYTF. The CDR3 DNA follows: TGTGCCAGCAGGGCAACCGGGACAGGGCGCTATGGCTACACCTTC.

This clonotype was detected ten times or more. This chain connects TRBV9 to TRBJ1-2; no clear D. This CDR3 is 13 amino acids long. V dropped 0 bases and J dropped 8 bases, with 11 bases sitting between them. Germline V gene sequence: CDR1 SGDLS, CDR2 YYNGEE. The CDR3 sequence: CASSVGGSSGYTF. The CDR3 nucleotides read TGTGCCAGCAGCGTAGGAGGCAGCAGCGGCTACACCTTC.

The chain combines TRBV29-1 with TRBJ1-1; D call uncertain. CDR3 size: 15 residues. Germline CDR1 and CDR2: SQVTM and ANQGSEA. V was shortened by 7 bases and J by 3 bases, with 21 bases between the two germline ends. The CDR3 sequence: CSAPGGSNGDTEAFF. DNA of the CDR3: TGCAGCGCCCCCGGAGGGTCCAACGGTGACACTGAAGCTTTCTTT.

This clonotype was counted at least ten times. The chain has TRBV7-2 and TRBJ1-5; TRBD1 matches at 7 bases. The CDR3 has 17 residues. V shed 0 bases, J shed 9 bases, and the junction held 14 bases outside the gene matches. Germline V gene data show CDR1 as SGHTA and CDR2 as FQGNSA. CDR3 in amino acids: CASSLAVLGGRGSPQHF. As DNA, the CDR3 is TGTGCCAGCAGCTTAGCAGTATTGGGAGGCAGGGGGTCGCCCCAGCATTTT.

The rearrangement joins TRBV24-1 to TRBJ2-1, with 14 positions matching TRBD2. Germline V gives CDR1 KGHDR, CDR2 SFDVKD. The CDR3 is made up of 19 amino acids. The V gene end was trimmed by 3 bases and the J gene end by 2 bases; junction bases not matched to a gene: 8. CDR3 sequence: CATSDQGLAGEGAYNEQFF. As DNA, the CDR3 is TGTGCCACCAGTGATCAGGGACTAGCGGGAGAGGGGGCCTACAATGAGCAGTTCTTC.

V usage is TRBV20-1 and J usage is TRBJ2-7, with TRBD2 matching over 8 bases. This CDR3 comprises 15 residues. Per germline, CDR1 DFQATT and CDR2 SNEGSKA (reference sequence). With V trimmed by 2 bases and J by 2 bases, 8 bases remained unmatched. The CDR3 coding sequence is TGCAGTGCTAGAACTACCGGGACTAGAGCCTACGAGCAGTACTTC. Encoded protein: CSARTTGTRAYEQYF.

The chain links TRBV29-1 to TRBJ2-7, with D possibly TRBD2 on 7 matching bases. V lost 7 bases, J lost 6 bases, and 16 bases lay in between. The CDR3 extends over 12 amino acids. Looked up from germline, CDR1 is SQVTM and CDR2 is ANQGSEA. DNA of the CDR3: TGCAGCGCCGTAACGGGGGGCCGCGAGCAGTACTTC. Translating it yields CSAVTGGREQYF.

This clonotype was observed a handful of times. The rearrangement joins TRBV6-2 or TRBV6-3 to TRBJ1-2, with D unclear. The CDR3 covers 14 residues. CDR1 is MNHEY, CDR2 SVGEGT, per germline. Deletions cut 1 base from V and 5 bases from J, with 11 bases between. The CDR3 region is CASSYWVPEYGYTF. Written as DNA, the CDR3 is TGTGCCAGCAGTTACTGGGTTCCAGAATATGGCTACACCTTC.

This clonotype has a handful of counts. The chain uses TRBV5-1 and TRBJ2-3; no clear D gene. Trimming removed 4 bases from V and 2 bases from J, with 11 bases in between. Germline V CDR1 and CDR2: SGHRS, YFSETQ. The CDR3 has 14 residues. The CDR3 sequence is CASSRVRDTDTQYF. CDR3 in DNA: TGCGCCAGCAGCCGGGTTAGGGACACAGATACGCAGTATTTT.

In regard to this clonotype: A single base separates this from a much larger clone, so it may be a read error. V usage is TRBV7-2 and J usage is TRBJ2-1; tentative D call: TRBD2 (6 bases). Germline V CDR1 and CDR2: SGHTA, FQGNSA. Between the trimmed V and J ends, which lost 7 bases and 0 bases, there was a span of 7 bases. This CDR3 contains 13 residues. The CDR3, as DNA: TGTGCCAGCACCGGGGGCTCCTACAATGAGCAGTTCTTC. It yields the protein CASTGGSYNEQFF.

This clonotype has a handful of counts. V and J are TRBV20-1 and TRBJ1-5; D remains unclear. Trimming stripped 2 bases from V and 5 bases from J, with 16 bases between. CDR1 and CDR2 from the germline V gene are DFQATT and SNEGSKA (reference sequence). The CDR3 contains 15 residues. The CDR3 nucleotides read TGCAGTGCTAGACTCCCGTCCCGCTTGGATCAGCCCCAGCATTTT. It translates to CSARLPSRLDQPQHF.

The chain is built from TRBV11-2 and TRBJ1-1; no clear D gene. The CDR3 has 15 residues. Trimming took 2 bases from V and 0 from J, leaving 10 bases between them. Germline V CDR1 and CDR2: SGHAT, FQNNGV. CDR3 sequence reads: CASSLSGTMNTEAFF. The CDR3 nucleotides are TGTGCCAGCAGCTTATCGGGCACAATGAACACTGAAGCTTTCTTT.

This chain uses TRBV12-3 or TRBV12-4 with TRBJ2-3, with a weak D call TRBD2 (6 bases). The CDR3 runs 15 residues. With 3 bases removed from V and 3 bases from J, the gap between germline ends came to 13 bases. The CDR3 nucleotides read TGTGCCAGCAGTTTCTTCGGGAGATATACAGATACGCAGTATTTT. Protein: CASSFFGRYTDTQYF.

This clonotype was recorded at least ten times. V is TRBV5-1 and J is TRBJ2-2; D may be TRBD2 (6 bases). From germline, CDR1 is SGHRS and CDR2 YFSETQ. Trimming removed 3 bases from V and 4 bases from J, with 16 bases in between. The length of the CDR3 is 16 residues. The CDR3 loop is CASSYRLGGGTGELFF. CDR3 bases: TGCGCCAGCAGCTATCGACTGGGGGGTGGCACCGGGGAGCTGTTTTTT.

The CDR3 protein is CSAKTGTQPQHF. The DNA of the CDR3 is TGCAGTGCTAAAACAGGGACTCAGCCCCAGCATTTT. The gene calls are TRBV20-1 and TRBJ1-5; possibly TRBD1 for D (6 bases). V was trimmed by 4 bases and J by 6 bases, leaving 10 bases between them. Germline values: CDR1 DFQATT, CDR2 SNEGSKA (reference sequence). The CDR3 consists of 12 residues.